These T cell receptor beta chains were read from a single sample in a study of monozygotic twins with inflammatory bowel disease. TCRdb reanalyzed the 5' RACE reads and collapses them to one entry per CDR3 protein, without DNA. Its table records approximately 150,000 distinct CDR3 sequences. Sequencing input: blood. The receptor set was obtained from a human donor with ulcerative colitis or Crohn's disease, or a healthy co-twin of an affected twin (not recorded which). CDR3s include the opening cysteine and the closing phenylalanine or tryptophan. The order of the fields is CDR3 protein, CDR3 length, V gene, J gene.

CDR3: CSATDTSNQPQHF; length: 13; V: TRBV20-1; J: TRBJ1-5
CDR3: CAISEGGYEQYF; length: 12; V: TRBV10-3; J: TRBJ2-7
CDR3: CASSLQRGGPPSTDTQYF; length: 18; V: TRBV19; J: TRBJ2-3
CDR3: CASSPGREQGHSEQFF; length: 16; V: TRBV18; J: TRBJ2-1
CDR3: CASSEAGIAYNEQFF; length: 15; V: TRBV2; J: TRBJ2-1
CDR3: CASSIGGDNRKAFF; length: 14; V: TRBV19; J: TRBJ1-1
CDR3: CASTKSAGVGTDTQYF; length: 16; V: TRBV5-4; J: TRBJ2-3
CDR3: CASSYGDTGELFF; length: 13; V: TRBV6-2/TRBV6-3; J: TRBJ2-2
CDR3: CASSLRPGQGNTEAFF; length: 16; V: TRBV28; J: TRBJ1-1
CDR3: CASSQDLTSWEQYF; length: 14; V: TRBV4-3; J: TRBJ2-7
CDR3: CASSHTGQGSSPLHF; length: 15; V: TRBV3-1; J: TRBJ1-6
CDR3: CASRQGTARNQPQHF; length: 15; V: TRBV5-1; J: TRBJ1-5
CDR3: CASSLDSNGETQYF; length: 14; V: TRBV7-3; J: TRBJ2-5
CDR3: CASSQNSGIASDEQFF; length: 16; V: TRBV4-3; J: TRBJ2-1
CDR3: CANRFAGANTGELFF; length: 15; V: TRBV12-3/TRBV12-4; J: TRBJ2-2
CDR3: CASSLAHRGNYGYTF; length: 15; V: TRBV12-3/TRBV12-4; J: TRBJ1-2
CDR3: CASMRWQGLDEQYF; length: 14; V: TRBV28; J: TRBJ2-7
CDR3: CASSQESPGQGAYEQYF; length: 17; V: TRBV3-1; J: TRBJ2-7
CDR3: CASSWQRGEQETQYF; length: 15; V: TRBV7-3; J: TRBJ2-5
CDR3: CASGWGVSGQFF; length: 12; V: TRBV7-8; J: TRBJ2-1
CDR3: CASSLDPDTDTQYF; length: 14; V: TRBV5-1; J: TRBJ2-3
CDR3: CASSYPPPGAYEQYF; length: 15; V: TRBV6-5; J: TRBJ2-7
CDR3: CASSLLAGGTYNEQFF; length: 16; V: TRBV5-1; J: TRBJ2-1
CDR3: CSASDRGPSYNEQFF; length: 15; V: TRBV20-1; J: TRBJ2-1
CDR3: CASSYSVTGGADEAFF; length: 16; V: TRBV6-2/TRBV6-3; J: TRBJ1-1
CDR3: CASSLTGGPRGEQFF; length: 15; V: TRBV11-2; J: TRBJ2-1
CDR3: CASAELRGGDNEQFF; length: 15; V: TRBV7-8; J: TRBJ2-1